The T cell receptor (beta chain) described here comes from a study of control samples from healthy donors and cancer patients. This clone is a singleton in its sample. Germline V gene lookup returns CDR1 SEHNR and CDR2 FQNEAQ (reference sequence). The length of the CDR3 is 17 residues. The V gene end was trimmed by 4 bases and the J gene end by 5 bases; junction bases not matched to a gene: 7. The data were produced by immunoSEQ multiplex PCR, yet TCRdb's version contains in-frame clones alone and is incomplete. Seen here are tens of thousands of clones, less than 95% observed once, and the top ten hold around 4%.

Sequenced sample: blood. The genes are TRBV7-9 and TRBJ2-2; 13 bases are a match to TRBD2. The TCR originated in a man between 25 and 39 years old in good health. CDR3 nucleotide sequence: TGTGCCAGCAGCTCCGGACTAGCGGGAGACGGAACCGGGGAGCTGTTTTTT. Translation: CASSSGLAGDGTGELFF.